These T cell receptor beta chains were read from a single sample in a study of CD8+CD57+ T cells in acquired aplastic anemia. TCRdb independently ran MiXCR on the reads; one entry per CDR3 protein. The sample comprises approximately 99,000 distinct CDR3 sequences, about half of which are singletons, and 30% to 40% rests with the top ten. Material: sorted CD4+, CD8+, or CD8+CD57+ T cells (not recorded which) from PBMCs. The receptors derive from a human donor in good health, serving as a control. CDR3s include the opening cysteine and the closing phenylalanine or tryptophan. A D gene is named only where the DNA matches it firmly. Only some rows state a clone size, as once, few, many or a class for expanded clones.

CDR3: CASSTGDRGQPQHF
DNA: TGTGCCAGCAGTACGGGGGACAGGGGTCAGCCCCAGCATTTT
J: TRBJ1-5
size: many
V: TRBV6-2/TRBV6-3
D: TRBD1

CDR3: CSATAGSTYNSPLHF
DNA: TGCAGTGCTACGGCAGGGAGCACCTATAATTCACCCCTCCACTTT
J: TRBJ1-6
size: few
V: TRBV20-1
D: .

CDR3: CASSIERGYNSPLHF
DNA: TGTGCCAGTAGTATAGAGAGGGGCTATAATTCACCCCTCCACTTT
J: TRBJ1-6
size: many
V: TRBV19
D: .

CDR3: CASERGNDGTQYF
DNA: TGTGCCAGCGAGAGAGGAAACGACGGGACCCAGTACTTC
J: TRBJ2-5
size: .
V: TRBV7-2
D: .

CDR3: CASSLALGAGETQYF
DNA: TGTGCTAGCAGCTTAGCGCTCGGGGCTGGGGAGACCCAGTACTTC
J: TRBJ2-5
size: many
V: TRBV7-7
D: .

CDR3: CSAKERQGIQETQYF
DNA: TGCAGTGCTAAGGAGAGGCAGGGGATCCAAGAGACCCAGTACTTC
J: TRBJ2-5
size: .
V: TRBV20-1
D: .

CDR3: CAISVELVNQPQHF
DNA: TGTGCCATCAGTGTAGAATTAGTCAATCAGCCCCAGCATTTT
J: TRBJ1-5
size: .
V: TRBV10-3
D: .

CDR3: CATSAWGTGGYEQYF
DNA: TGTGCCACCAGTGCCTGGGGGACAGGGGGCTACGAGCAGTACTTC
J: TRBJ2-7
size: many
V: TRBV24-1
D: TRBD1

CDR3: CASSAWGQGMDYEQYF
DNA: TGTGCCAGCAGTGCTTGGGGACAGGGAATGGACTACGAGCAGTACTTC
J: TRBJ2-7
size: .
V: TRBV25-1
D: TRBD1

CDR3: CASSFGFPGELFF
DNA: TGTGCCAGCAGCTTCGGCTTCCCCGGGGAGCTGTTTTTT
J: TRBJ2-2
size: many
V: TRBV7-2
D: .

CDR3: CASTRDGNEQFF
DNA: TGTGCCAGCACCCGGGACGGCAATGAGCAGTTCTTC
J: TRBJ2-1
size: .
V: TRBV7-9
D: .

CDR3: CASSSPSSYNEQFF
DNA: TGTGCCAGCAGTAGCCCCAGCTCCTACAATGAGCAGTTCTTC
J: TRBJ2-1
size: few
V: TRBV25-1
D: .

CDR3: CASSISASYEQYF
DNA: TGTGCCAGTAGTATTTCCGCGTCTTACGAGCAGTACTTC
J: TRBJ2-7
size: .
V: TRBV19
D: .

CDR3: CASSLGSIGRYEQYF
DNA: TGTGCCAGCAGCTTAGGGTCTATCGGCCGCTACGAGCAGTACTTC
J: TRBJ2-7
size: .
V: TRBV11-2
D: .

CDR3: CASNDGGSYNEQFF
DNA: TGCGCCAGCAATGACGGGGGCTCCTACAATGAGCAGTTCTTC
J: TRBJ2-1
size: many
V: TRBV10-2
D: .

CDR3: CASSLSAGQEQYF
DNA: TGTGCCAGCAGTTTATCGGCAGGACAAGAGCAGTACTTC
J: TRBJ2-7
size: many
V: TRBV27
D: .

CDR3: CASSGQIDNSPLHF
DNA: TGTGCCAGCAGCGGACAGATCGATAATTCACCCCTCCACTTT
J: TRBJ1-6
size: .
V: TRBV9
D: .

CDR3: CASSGGAGEKGYEQYF
DNA: TGTGCCAGCAGTGGGGGGGCAGGGGAAAAGGGCTACGAGCAGTACTTC
J: TRBJ2-7
size: once
V: TRBV25-1
D: .

CDR3: CSAKGVGAHTEAFF
DNA: TGCAGTGCTAAAGGGGTGGGGGCGCACACTGAAGCTTTCTTT
J: TRBJ1-1
size: .
V: TRBV20-1
D: .

CDR3: CASSQDVAGENWSDTQYF
DNA: TGTGCCAGCAGCCAAGATGTAGCGGGGGAAAATTGGTCAGATACGCAGTATTTT
J: TRBJ2-3
size: .
V: TRBV14
D: TRBD2

CDR3: CASSLVVPGGLQETQYF
DNA: TGTGCCAGCAGCTTAGTCGTCCCGGGGGGGCTTCAAGAGACCCAGTACTTC
J: TRBJ2-5
size: many
V: TRBV7-8
D: TRBD2

CDR3: CALRKGTGVNQPQHF
DNA: TGTGCCTTGCGGAAGGGGACAGGGGTCAATCAGCCCCAGCATTTT
J: TRBJ1-5
size: .
V: TRBV19
D: TRBD1

CDR3: CASSVDSSATQYF
DNA: TGTGCCAGCAGTGTTGACTCATCAGCCACGCAGTATTTT
J: TRBJ2-3
size: .
V: TRBV2
D: .

CDR3: CASRLRGDSNQPQHF
DNA: TGTGCCAGCAGACTTAGGGGTGATAGCAATCAGCCCCAGCATTTT
J: TRBJ1-5
size: many
V: TRBV6-1
D: .

CDR3: CASGGTRGRSPLHF
DNA: TGTGCCAGCGGGGGGACGAGGGGGCGATCACCCCTCCACTTT
J: TRBJ1-6
size: few
V: TRBV2
D: TRBD1

CDR3: CATSDSFDTDTQYF
DNA: TGTGCCACCAGTGATTCATTCGACACAGATACGCAGTATTTT
J: TRBJ2-3
size: once
V: TRBV24-1
D: .

CDR3: CASSPGGVYGYTF
DNA: TGTGCCAGCAGCCCAGGGGGCGTCTATGGCTACACCTTC
J: TRBJ1-2
size: .
V: TRBV14
D: TRBD1

CDR3: CSVGADRDSPLHF
DNA: TGCAGCGTTGGCGCCGACAGGGACTCACCCCTCCACTTT
J: TRBJ1-6
size: .
V: TRBV29-1
D: TRBD1

CDR3: CGSSKVGDPLPDTQYF
DNA: TGTGGCAGCAGCAAAGTGGGGGACCCCCTCCCAGATACGCAGTATTTT
J: TRBJ2-3
size: .
V: TRBV11-1
D: .

CDR3: CASSARFGGSSYEQYF
DNA: TGTGCCAGCAGTGCTAGATTTGGCGGGTCCTCCTACGAGCAGTACTTC
J: TRBJ2-7
size: .
V: TRBV25-1
D: .

CDR3: CASSLRDPPYEQYF
DNA: TGCGCCAGCAGCCTCCGGGACCCACCGTACGAGCAGTACTTC
J: TRBJ2-7
size: .
V: TRBV5-1
D: .

CDR3: CASSFLVGYNEQFF
DNA: TGTGCCAGCAGTTTCCTGGTAGGATACAATGAGCAGTTCTTC
J: TRBJ2-1
size: .
V: TRBV27
D: .

CDR3: CASTPGGGLNEQFF
DNA: TGTGCCAGCACCCCTGGCGGGGGGTTGAATGAGCAGTTCTTC
J: TRBJ2-1
size: many
V: TRBV2
D: TRBD2

CDR3: CASSAPDGTDTQYF
DNA: TGTGCCAGTAGTGCCCCGGACGGCACAGATACGCAGTATTTT
J: TRBJ2-3
size: .
V: TRBV19
D: .

CDR3: CSVEDSEGAADMETQYF
DNA: TGCAGCGTTGAAGATTCTGAGGGGGCGGCTGATATGGAGACCCAGTACTTC
J: TRBJ2-5
size: many
V: TRBV29-1
D: TRBD1

CDR3: CASSIGTGRNEQFF
DNA: TGTGCCAGTAGTATCGGGACAGGGCGGAATGAGCAGTTCTTC
J: TRBJ2-1
size: .
V: TRBV19
D: TRBD1

CDR3: CATSSLGGYEQYF
DNA: TGTGCCACCAGCAGCTTGGGTGGCTACGAGCAGTACTTC
J: TRBJ2-7
size: .
V: TRBV15
D: .

CDR3: CATRHSETDTEAFF
DNA: TGTGCCACCCGCCACTCGGAAACGGACACTGAAGCTTTCTTT
J: TRBJ1-1
size: .
V: TRBV2
D: .

CDR3: CASSNDRLTVNTIYF
DNA: TGTGCCAGCAGTAATGACAGGCTTACAGTAAACACCATATATTTT
J: TRBJ1-3
size: .
V: TRBV7-8
D: .

CDR3: CASSARTSGNNEQFF
DNA: TGTGCCAGCAGTGCTCGGACTAGCGGAAACAATGAGCAGTTCTTC
J: TRBJ2-1
size: .
V: TRBV6-1
D: TRBD2

CDR3: CASSPMGPNEKLFF
DNA: TGTGCCAGCAGCCCGATGGGTCCTAATGAAAAACTGTTTTTT
J: TRBJ1-4
size: .
V: TRBV7-3
D: .

CDR3: CASSDGTNSPLHF
DNA: TGTGCCAGCAGTGACGGGACAAATTCACCCCTCCACTTT
J: TRBJ1-6
size: .
V: TRBV6-4
D: .

CDR3: CASSYYEGYTF
DNA: TGTGCCAGCAGTTACTACGAAGGCTACACCTTC
J: TRBJ1-2
size: many
V: TRBV6-5
D: .

CDR3: CASSIWPDTEAFF
DNA: TGTGCCAGTAGTATCTGGCCGGACACTGAAGCTTTCTTT
J: TRBJ1-1
size: many
V: TRBV19
D: .

CDR3: CAISTTASTDTQYF
DNA: TGTGCCATCAGTACGACAGCTAGCACAGATACGCAGTATTTT
J: TRBJ2-3
size: .
V: TRBV10-3
D: .

CDR3: CSVETGAGTEAFF
DNA: TGCAGCGTTGAAACAGGGGCCGGCACTGAAGCTTTCTTT
J: TRBJ1-1
size: .
V: TRBV29-1
D: TRBD1

CDR3: CASTDPGGDYTYGYTF
DNA: TGTGCCAGCACCGACCCGGGGGGGGATTATACCTATGGCTACACCTTC
J: TRBJ1-2
size: .
V: TRBV6-2/TRBV6-3
D: .

CDR3: CASSGGGGGSYEQYF
DNA: TGTGCCAGCAGTGGGGGGGGCGGGGGGAGCTACGAGCAGTACTTC
J: TRBJ2-7
size: .
V: TRBV25-1
D: TRBD2

CDR3: CASSSRDRGPEEQYF
DNA: TGTGCCAGCAGTTCGAGGGACAGGGGGCCTGAAGAGCAGTACTTC
J: TRBJ2-7
size: many
V: TRBV7-9
D: TRBD1

CDR3: CSASAPGKETQYF
DNA: TGCAGTGCCTCCGCCCCGGGGAAGGAGACCCAGTACTTC
J: TRBJ2-5
size: once
V: TRBV20-1
D: .

CDR3: CASSSLRANTEAFF
DNA: TGTGCCAGCAGTTCTTTGCGAGCGAACACTGAAGCTTTCTTT
J: TRBJ1-1
size: .
V: TRBV12-3/TRBV12-4
D: .

CDR3: CASSLRGGQGGGYTF
DNA: TGTGCCAGCAGTTTAAGGGGAGGACAGGGAGGTGGCTACACCTTC
J: TRBJ1-2
size: .
V: TRBV2
D: TRBD1